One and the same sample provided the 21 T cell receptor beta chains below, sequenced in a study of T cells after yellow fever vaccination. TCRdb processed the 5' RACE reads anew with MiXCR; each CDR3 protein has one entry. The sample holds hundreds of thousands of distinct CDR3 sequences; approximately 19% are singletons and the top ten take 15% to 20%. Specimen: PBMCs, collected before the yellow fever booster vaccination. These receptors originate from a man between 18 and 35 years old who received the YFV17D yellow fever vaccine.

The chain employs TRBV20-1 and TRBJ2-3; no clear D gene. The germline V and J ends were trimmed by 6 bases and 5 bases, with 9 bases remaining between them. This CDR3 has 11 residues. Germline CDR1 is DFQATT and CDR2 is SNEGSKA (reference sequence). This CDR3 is CSALRLDTQYF. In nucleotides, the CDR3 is TGCAGTGCCCTTAGGCTAGATACGCAGTATTTT.

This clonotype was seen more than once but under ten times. CDR3 sequence (DNA): TGTGCCACCCGGGCAAGGGGAAACACAGATACGCAGTATTTT. Translation: CATRARGNTDTQYF. The V gene is TRBV15, the J gene TRBJ2-3; D perhaps matches TRBD1 (5 bases). The germline V gene encodes CDR1 LNHNV and CDR2 YYDKDF (reference sequence). V was cut by 8 bases and J by 2 bases, with 14 bases left in between. The CDR3 extends over 14 amino acids.

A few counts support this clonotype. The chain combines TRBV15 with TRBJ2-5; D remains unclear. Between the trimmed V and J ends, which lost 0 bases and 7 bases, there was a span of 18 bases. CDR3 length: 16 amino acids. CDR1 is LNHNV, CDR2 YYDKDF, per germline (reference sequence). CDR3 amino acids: CATSRDRQVGTRTQYF. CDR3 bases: TGTGCCACCAGCAGAGATAGGCAGGTTGGCACGCGGACCCAGTACTTC.

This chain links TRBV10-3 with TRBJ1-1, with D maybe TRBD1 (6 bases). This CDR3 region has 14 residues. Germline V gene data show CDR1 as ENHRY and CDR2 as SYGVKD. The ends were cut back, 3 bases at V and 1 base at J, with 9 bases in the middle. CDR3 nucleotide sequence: TGTGCCATCAGTGAACAGGGACCGAACACTGAAGCTTTCTTT. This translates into CAISEQGPNTEAFF.

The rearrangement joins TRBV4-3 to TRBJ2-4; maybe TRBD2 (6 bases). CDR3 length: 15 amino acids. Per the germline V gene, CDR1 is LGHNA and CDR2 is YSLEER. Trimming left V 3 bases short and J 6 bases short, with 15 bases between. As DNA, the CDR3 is TGCGCCAGCAGCCAGACACACGGAGGGGCAAACATTCAGTACTTC. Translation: CASSQTHGGANIQYF.

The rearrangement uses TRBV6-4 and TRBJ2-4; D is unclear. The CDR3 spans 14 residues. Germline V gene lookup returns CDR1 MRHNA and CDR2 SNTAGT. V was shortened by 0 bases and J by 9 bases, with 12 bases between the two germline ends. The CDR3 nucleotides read TGTGCCAGCAGTGACTCCTTGGGCTACGGCATTCAGTACTTC. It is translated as CASSDSLGYGIQYF.

The CDR3 loop reads CSAHGQGAGNTIYF. In nucleotides, the CDR3 is TGCAGTGCTCACGGGCAGGGGGCAGGAAACACCATATATTTT. V usage is TRBV20-1 and J usage is TRBJ1-3; 8 bases are a match to TRBD1. CDR3 size: 14 residues. The germline V gene encodes CDR1 DFQATT and CDR2 SNEGSKA (reference sequence). The J segment lost 4 bases and the V segment lost 5 bases, leaving 7 bases of the junction unmatched.

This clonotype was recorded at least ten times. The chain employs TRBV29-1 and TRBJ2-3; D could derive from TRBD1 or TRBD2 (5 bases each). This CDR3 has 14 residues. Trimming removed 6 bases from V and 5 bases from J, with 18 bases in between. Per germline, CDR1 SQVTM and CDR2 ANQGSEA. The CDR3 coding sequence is TGCAGCGTCGCAATAGAGGGGCAAGGAGATACGCAGTATTTT. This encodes CSVAIEGQGDTQYF.

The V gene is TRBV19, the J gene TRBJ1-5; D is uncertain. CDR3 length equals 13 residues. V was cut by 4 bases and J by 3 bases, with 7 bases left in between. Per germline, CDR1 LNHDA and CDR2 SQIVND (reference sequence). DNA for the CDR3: TGTGCCAGTAGTAACGGGATCAATCAGCCCCAGCATTTT. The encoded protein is CASSNGINQPQHF.

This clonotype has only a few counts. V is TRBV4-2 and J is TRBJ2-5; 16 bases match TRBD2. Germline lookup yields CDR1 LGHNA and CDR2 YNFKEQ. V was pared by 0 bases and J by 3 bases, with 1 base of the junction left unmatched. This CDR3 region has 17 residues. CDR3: CASSQDGTSGGEETQYF. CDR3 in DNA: TGTGCCAGCAGCCAAGATGGGACTAGCGGGGGGGAAGAGACCCAGTACTTC.

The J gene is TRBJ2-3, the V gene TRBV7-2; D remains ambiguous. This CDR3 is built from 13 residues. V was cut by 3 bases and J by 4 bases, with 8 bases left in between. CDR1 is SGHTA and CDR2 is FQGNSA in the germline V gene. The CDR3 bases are TGTGCCAGCAGCTTTAGACCCTCAGATACGCAGTATTTT. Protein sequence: CASSFRPSDTQYF.

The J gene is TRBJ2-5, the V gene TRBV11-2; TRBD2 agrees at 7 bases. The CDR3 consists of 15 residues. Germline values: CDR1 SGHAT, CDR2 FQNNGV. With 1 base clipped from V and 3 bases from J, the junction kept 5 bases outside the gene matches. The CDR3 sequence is CASSLGPGLKETQYF. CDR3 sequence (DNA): TGTGCCAGCAGCTTAGGACCGGGACTAAAAGAGACCCAGTACTTC.

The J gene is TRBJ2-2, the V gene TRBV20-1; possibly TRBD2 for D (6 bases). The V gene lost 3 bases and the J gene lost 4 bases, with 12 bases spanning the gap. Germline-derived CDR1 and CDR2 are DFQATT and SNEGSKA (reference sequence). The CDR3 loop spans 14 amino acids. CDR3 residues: CSASGAGSTGELFF. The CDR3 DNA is TGCAGTGCTAGTGGGGCGGGGAGCACCGGGGAGCTGTTTTTT.

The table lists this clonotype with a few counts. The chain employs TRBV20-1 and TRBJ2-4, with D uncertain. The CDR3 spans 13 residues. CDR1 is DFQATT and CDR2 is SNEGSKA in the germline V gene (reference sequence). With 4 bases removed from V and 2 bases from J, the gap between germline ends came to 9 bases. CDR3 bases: TGCAGTGCTAATCATGGTACCAAAAACATTCAGTACTTC. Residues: CSANHGTKNIQYF.

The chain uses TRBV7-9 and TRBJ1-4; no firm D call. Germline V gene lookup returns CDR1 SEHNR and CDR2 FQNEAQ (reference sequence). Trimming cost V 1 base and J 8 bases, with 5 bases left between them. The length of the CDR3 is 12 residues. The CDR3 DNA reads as TGTGCCAGCAGCTTAGGTACCGAAAAACTGTTTTTT. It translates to CASSLGTEKLFF.

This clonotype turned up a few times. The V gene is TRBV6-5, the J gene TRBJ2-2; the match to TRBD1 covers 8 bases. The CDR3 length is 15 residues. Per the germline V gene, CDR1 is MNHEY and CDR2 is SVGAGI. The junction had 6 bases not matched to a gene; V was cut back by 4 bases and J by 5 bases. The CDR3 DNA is TGTGCCAGCAGTTTGGGACAGGCGCGGACCGGGGAGCTGTTTTTT. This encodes CASSLGQARTGELFF.

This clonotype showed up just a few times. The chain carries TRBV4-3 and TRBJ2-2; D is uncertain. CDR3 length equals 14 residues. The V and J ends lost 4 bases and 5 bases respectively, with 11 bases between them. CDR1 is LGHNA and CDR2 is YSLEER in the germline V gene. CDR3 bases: TGCGCCAGCAGCCCCGTACAAGTTACCGGGGAGCTGTTTTTT. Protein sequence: CASSPVQVTGELFF.

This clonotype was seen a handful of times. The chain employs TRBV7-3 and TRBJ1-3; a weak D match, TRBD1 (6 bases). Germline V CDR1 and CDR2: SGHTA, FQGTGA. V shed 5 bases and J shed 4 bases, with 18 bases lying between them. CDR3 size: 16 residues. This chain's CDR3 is CASSLQPGTSGNTIYF. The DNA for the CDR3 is TGTGCCAGCAGCCTCCAACCCGGGACATCGGGAAACACCATATATTTT.

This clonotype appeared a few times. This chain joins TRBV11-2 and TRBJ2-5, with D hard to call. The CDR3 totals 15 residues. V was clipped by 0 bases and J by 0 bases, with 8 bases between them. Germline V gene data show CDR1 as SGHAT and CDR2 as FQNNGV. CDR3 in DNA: TGTGCCAGCAGCTTAGACCGTCCCCACCAAGAGACCCAGTACTTC. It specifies CASSLDRPHQETQYF.

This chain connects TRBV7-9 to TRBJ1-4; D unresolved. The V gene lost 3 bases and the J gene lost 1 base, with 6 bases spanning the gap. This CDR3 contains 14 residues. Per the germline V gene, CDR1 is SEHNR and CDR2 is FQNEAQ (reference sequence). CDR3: CASSLRITNEKLFF. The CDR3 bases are TGTGCCAGCAGCTTGCGAATAACTAATGAAAAACTGTTTTTT.

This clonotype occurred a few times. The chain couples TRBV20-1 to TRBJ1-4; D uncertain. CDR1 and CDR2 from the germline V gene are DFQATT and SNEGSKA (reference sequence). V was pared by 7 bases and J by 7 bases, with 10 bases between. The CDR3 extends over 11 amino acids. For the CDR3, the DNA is TGCAGTGTGGAAGGACCTGAAAAACTGTTTTTT. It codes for CSVEGPEKLFF.